This record concerns one TCR beta chain sequence. The sample belongs to a study of cytomegalovirus exposure and HLA in healthy donors. The CDR3 spans 15 residues. Germline CDR1 is MNHNY and CDR2 is SVGAGI (reference sequence). Losses at the gene ends were 3 bases for V and 8 bases for J; bases not matched to a gene: 10. This PCR relied on a set of 60 Vbeta primers and 13 Jbeta primers. Measured with immunoSEQ multiplex PCR; TCRdb has only the in-frame clones, and not every one. The sample has approximately 150,000 clones; approximately 80% are singletons. The TCR was taken from a woman aged 40 to 49 in good health and CMV-seronegative. The chain carries TRBV6-6 and TRBJ2-5, with 9 bases matching TRBD2. The sample comprised PBMCs. The CDR3 protein is CASSYRSREGETQYF. DNA of the CDR3: TGTGCCAGCAGTTATAGGTCGCGGGAGGGTGAAACCCAGTACTTC.